This entry concerns a single T cell receptor (beta chain). Its antigen is not known. Punch biopsies of lesional scalp, plus peripheral blood, were taken from alopecia areata patients. RNA was extracted and reverse transcribed into cDNA as the sequencing template. The method was immunoSEQ multiplex PCR; TCRdb's version includes in-frame clones alone and lacks a portion of them. The table lists 150,000 or so clones, about 60% of them singletons. The data were taken from a study of CD8+ T cells in alopecia areata. On the study more broadly: Treatment of the treated patients consisted of oral tofacitinib, 5 to 10 mg twice daily. For 6 to 18 months, tofacitinib was taken, and 6 months off drug followed. Whole-study results and caveats: Higher clonality and more expanded CD8+ clones appeared in lesional than normal scalp.

The V segment lost 4 bases and the J segment 1 base; nucleotides outside the gene matches: 4. The CDR3 covers 14 residues. Looked up from germline, CDR1 is MNHEY and CDR2 is SMNVEV (reference sequence). The receptor was isolated from a human donor with alopecia areata. The sample here was CD4+ T cells sorted from blood, taken at week 0. The genes are TRBV27 and TRBJ2-7; TRBD1 aligns across 7 bases. CDR3 DNA: TGTGCCAGCAGTTCACCGGGACAGTCCTACGAGCAGTACTTC. It encodes CASSSPGQSYEQYF.